This entry lists 20 T cell receptor beta chains sequenced from one sample in a study of blood T cell repertoires in COVID-19. Data came from immunoSEQ multiplex PCR; TCRdb stores just in-frame clones and leaves some out. The sample has around 130,000 clones; 86% are singletons. Sample: peripheral blood. The receptors stem from a woman between 45 and 65 years old who had recovered from COVID-19.

The chain couples TRBV3-1 (or the pseudogene TRBV3-2) to TRBJ2-7, with a possible D match to TRBD1 (5 bases). The germline V and J ends were trimmed by 2 bases and 10 bases, with 15 bases remaining between them. Germline loops: CDR1 LGHDT, CDR2 YNNKEL (reference sequence). The CDR3 runs to 13 residues. This CDR3 reads CASSQNVFTGQYF. CDR3 nucleotides: TGTGCCAGCAGCCAAAATGTATTCACAGGCCAGTACTTC.

V is TRBV6-5 and J is TRBJ1-2, with unresolved D. V was shortened by 0 bases and J by 8 bases, with 7 bases between the two germline ends. The germline V gene has CDR1 MNHEY and CDR2 SVGAGI. The CDR3 length is 12 residues. The CDR3 DNA reads as TGTGCCAGCAGTTACTCACTCCGGGGCTACACCTTC. The encoded protein is CASSYSLRGYTF.

This clone was counted between two and nine times. The V call is TRBV3-1 (or the pseudogene TRBV3-2), the J call TRBJ2-1; 9 bases agree with TRBD1. CDR1 LGHDT and CDR2 YNNKEL come from the germline V gene (reference sequence). The junction had 6 bases not matched to a gene; V was cut back by 3 bases and J by 6 bases. The CDR3 totals 15 residues. Here the CDR3 DNA reads TGTGCCAGCAGCCAGGGGACAGGGCCTCGCAATGAGCAGTTCTTC. It encodes CASSQGTGPRNEQFF.

J is TRBJ2-3 and V is TRBV5-1, with 11 bases lining up with TRBD2. Germline loops: CDR1 SGHRS, CDR2 YFSETQ. Unmatched junction bases numbered 4, after V lost 2 bases and J lost 5 bases. The CDR3 spans 15 residues. This CDR3 is CASSFLAGGQDTQYF. The CDR3 DNA reads TGCGCCAGCAGCTTCTTAGCGGGGGGGCAAGATACGCAGTATTTT. The full variable domain, in which reference TRBV5-1 and TRBJ2-3 provide the parts outside the CDR3, is KAGVTQTPRYLIKTRGQQVTLSCSPISGHRSVSWYQQTPGQGLQFLFEYFSETQRNKGNFPGRFSGRQFSNSRSEMNVSTLELGDSALYLCASSFLAGGQDTQYFGPGTRLTVL.

The genes are TRBV30 and TRBJ1-4, with 10 bases fitting TRBD1. Germline lookup yields CDR1 GTSNPN and CDR2 SVGIG (reference sequence). With 8 bases clipped from V and 11 bases from J, the junction kept 11 bases outside the gene matches. The CDR3 consists of 13 residues. CDR3 sequence: CARTGTGEQKLFF. The CDR3 DNA sequence: TGTGCCCGGACGGGGACAGGGGAACAGAAACTGTTTTTT.

This chain joins TRBV2 and TRBJ2-7; 8 bases align to TRBD1. With V trimmed by 5 bases and J by 2 bases, 5 bases remained unmatched. Germline values: CDR1 SNHLY, CDR2 FYNNEI. The CDR3 has 14 amino acids. The CDR3: CASSTRQGPYEQYF. The CDR3 DNA sequence: TGTGCCAGCAGTACCCGACAGGGGCCCTACGAGCAGTACTTC.

V gene TRBV2 combines with J gene TRBJ1-5; D remains unclear. The ends were cut back, 5 bases at V and 6 bases at J, with 8 bases in the middle. The CDR3 spans 12 residues. CDR1 is SNHLY and CDR2 is FYNNEI in the germline V gene. DNA of the CDR3: TGTGCCAGCAGTTCCCCGTTTCAGCCCCAGCATTTT. It specifies CASSSPFQPQHF.

This rearrangement joins TRBV30 to TRBJ1-5, with D unclear. The CDR3 is 17 amino acids. V was clipped by 0 bases and J by 1 base, with 16 bases between them. Per germline, CDR1 GTSNPN and CDR2 SVGIG (reference sequence). In DNA, the CDR3 is TGTGCCTGGAGTGTAAGTGGAGGAGAGCCCAGCAATCAGCCCCAGCATTTT. This codes for CAWSVSGGEPSNQPQHF.

This clone was counted a single time. V usage is TRBV18 and J usage is TRBJ1-5; 11 nucleotides match TRBD1. J was trimmed by 7 bases and V by 3 bases; bases with no gene match: 8. This CDR3 spans 16 amino acids. Germline V gene lookup returns CDR1 KGHSH and CDR2 LQKENI. CDR3: CASSPYGQGAGQPQHF. The CDR3 region has the DNA TGTGCCAGCTCACCTTACGGACAGGGGGCAGGACAGCCCCAGCATTTT.

The chain carries TRBV18 and TRBJ2-3; 14 nucleotides match TRBD2. J was trimmed by 5 bases and V by 2 bases; bases with no gene match: 0. The CDR3 loop spans 15 amino acids. The germline gives CDR1 KGHSH, CDR2 LQKENI. For the CDR3, the DNA is TGTGCCAGCTCACCAGGACTAGCGGGAGGAGATACGCAGTATTTT. Protein product: CASSPGLAGGDTQYF.

V and J are TRBV11-2 and TRBJ2-3; 9 bases are shared with TRBD2. Germline lookup yields CDR1 SGHAT and CDR2 FQNNGV. This CDR3 is built from 16 residues. The J segment lost 2 bases and the V segment lost 5 bases, leaving 8 bases of the junction unmatched. CDR3 amino acids: CASSAVTSGFTDTQYF. For the CDR3, the DNA is TGTGCCAGCAGCGCAGTGACTAGCGGTTTCACAGATACGCAGTATTTT.

The chain is built from TRBV19 and TRBJ2-5; maybe TRBD2 (6 bases). The CDR3 runs to 16 residues. The germline CDR1 and CDR2 sequences are LNHDA and SQIVND (reference sequence). The V and J ends lost 5 bases and 5 bases respectively, with 21 bases between them. The CDR3 here is CASSPRLLGGRETQYF. CDR3 coding DNA: TGTGCCAGTAGTCCTCGATTGCTGGGAGGTCGGGAGACCCAGTACTTC.

The chain links TRBV5-1 to TRBJ1-1; maybe TRBD1 (5 bases). The V gene's germline CDR1 is SGHRS and CDR2 YFSETQ. The ends were cut back, 3 bases at V and 7 bases at J, with 7 bases in the middle. This CDR3 spans 11 amino acids. The CDR3 region has the DNA TGCGCCAGCAGCTGGGGGGATGAAGCTTTCTTT. It codes for CASSWGDEAFF.

CDR3 DNA sequence: TGTGCCAGCAGTTACTCGACGGAGCCTGAAGCTTTCTTT. This sequence encodes CASSYSTEPEAFF. J is TRBJ1-1 and V is TRBV6-6; the D is unclear. The CDR3 loop spans 13 amino acids. Trimming cost V 0 bases and J 6 bases, with 8 bases left between them. The germline gives CDR1 MNHNY, CDR2 SVGAGI (reference sequence).

The chain carries TRBV5-1 and TRBJ2-2; 9 bases are shared with TRBD2. The CDR3 runs to 14 residues. CDR1 is SGHRS, CDR2 YFSETQ, per germline. V lost 2 bases to trimming and J lost 6 bases; unmatched junction nucleotides: 2. CDR3 DNA: TGCGCCAGCAGCTTAGCGGGGGGAGCCGGGGAGCTGTTTTTT. Translation: CASSLAGGAGELFF.

This clone was seen just once. The genes are TRBV7-9 and TRBJ1-2; TRBD1 might be the D (5 bases). Trimming removed 4 bases at V and 10 bases at J, with 13 bases between. Germline V gene data show CDR1 as SEHNR and CDR2 as FQNEAQ (reference sequence). The CDR3 is made up of 12 amino acids. In nucleotides, the CDR3 is TGTGCCAGCAGCTACCGTTCGGGGGACTACACCTTC. Translating it yields CASSYRSGDYTF.

The chain employs TRBV2 and TRBJ1-2; tentatively, D is TRBD1 (6 bases). This CDR3 has 15 amino acids. V was shortened by 0 bases and J by 8 bases, with 16 bases between the two germline ends. Germline-derived CDR1 and CDR2 are SNHLY and FYNNEI. The CDR3 nucleotides are TGTGCCAGCAGTGAAGCGCTTCGAGGGGGGGAAGGCTACACCTTC. Its translation: CASSEALRGGEGYTF.

The chain couples TRBV18 to TRBJ2-3, with D hard to call. Per germline, CDR1 KGHSH and CDR2 LQKENI. This CDR3 has 15 amino acids. The ends were cut back, 5 bases at V and 1 base at J, with 13 bases in the middle. CDR3 sequence (DNA): TGTGCCAGCTCAATGAATGTAGGAGGCACAGATACGCAGTATTTT. Amino acids: CASSMNVGGTDTQYF.

The genes are TRBV6-6 and TRBJ2-7; 11 bases agree with TRBD2. Germline CDR1 MNHNY, CDR2 SVGAGI (reference sequence). V lost 5 bases to trimming and J lost 6 bases; unmatched junction nucleotides: 21. This CDR3 contains 19 residues. The CDR3 nucleotides are TGTGCCAGCAGTCGAGCCCCGTTAGCGGGGGGGAATGGTTTGACCGAGCAGTACTTC. Protein product: CASSRAPLAGGNGLTEQYF.

V and J are TRBV4-1 and TRBJ2-2; 10 bases line up with TRBD1. This CDR3 region has 16 residues. After removal of 7 bases from V and 5 bases from J, the junction contained 10 bases not matched to a gene. Germline V gene data show CDR1 as MGHRA and CDR2 as YSYEKL. The CDR3 is CASTTLDRGRTGELFF. CDR3 nucleotide sequence: TGCGCCAGCACCACACTGGACAGGGGGAGGACCGGGGAGCTGTTTTTT.